This T cell receptor (beta chain) was sequenced in a study of shared clonotypes between healthy human individuals. Findings of the study overall: Relative to memory subsets, naive subsets generally showed larger estimated richness.

Measured with immunoSEQ multiplex PCR; TCRdb has only the in-frame clones, and not every one. The data contain roughly 2.1 million clones, roughly 91% of them singletons. Of note for this clone: Its antigen remains unidentified.

The CDR3 has 14 amino acids. Germline V gene sequence: CDR1 SEHNR, CDR2 FQNEAQ (reference sequence). Deletions cut 2 bases from V and 6 bases from J, with 13 bases between. Naive CD8 cells comprised CD45RO-negative, CCR7-positively selected cells, excluding terminally differentiated effector memory CD45RA+ cells. The study enrolled healthy HIV-negative adults without recent acute infections or vaccinations as donors. Sequenced sample: naive CD8+ T cells from PBMCs. This chain joins TRBV7-9 and TRBJ1-1; unclear D gene. This sequence originates from a man between 18 and 29 years old in good health. Some clones in this sample may be carry-over from other donors' samples. The CDR3 protein is CASSLRTVRPEAFF. In DNA form, the CDR3 reads TGTGCCAGCAGCTTACGGACCGTCCGGCCTGAAGCTTTCTTT.